This T cell receptor (beta chain) was identified in a study of neurological immune-mediated disorders. One entry per CDR3 protein, called by TCRdb with MiXCR from the 5' RACE reads. The sample holds around 80,000 distinct CDR3 sequences, 10% seen once. The CDR3 sequence is 14 residues long. Germline V gene lookup returns CDR1 SGHAT and CDR2 FQNNGV. V lost 5 bases to trimming and J lost 5 bases; unmatched junction nucleotides: 6. This clonotype has a count of ten or more. This receptor was taken from a man aged 40-49 years in good health. Sequencing was carried out using PBMCs. The V and J genes are TRBV11-2 and TRBJ2-5; 9 bases fit TRBD1. The CDR3 reads CASSQGQGSETQYF. The CDR3 DNA follows: TGTGCCAGCAGCCAGGGACAGGGTTCGGAGACCCAGTACTTC.